The 20 T cell receptor beta chains in this list originate from one sample, sequenced in a study of T-cell reconstitution after alpha-beta-depleted transplantation in children. Library preparation (for TCRbeta) was performed with unique molecular identifiers. TCRdb recomputed calls from the PCR reads with MiXCR, one row per CDR3 protein. The table includes roughly 100,000 distinct CDR3 sequences, over 6% detected once. The sequencing used PBMCs, collected before TCRalphabeta/CD19-depleted stem cell transplant. The receptor source for this set is a boy between 2 and 10 years old with acute lymphoblastic leukemia, due to receive a stem cell transplant.

This chain uses TRBV20-1 with TRBJ2-7; TRBD2 matches at 8 bases. The ends lost 6 bases at V and 1 base at J; junction bases unmatched: 5. The germline V gene has CDR1 DFQATT and CDR2 SNEGSKA (reference sequence). The CDR3 is 13 residues long. CDR3 amino acids: CSATRLASYEQYF. The DNA of the CDR3 is TGCAGTGCCACCCGACTAGCGTCCTACGAGCAGTACTTC.

This clonotype was detected a few times. The chain couples TRBV28 to TRBJ2-1; 9 bases agree with TRBD2. J lost 7 bases, V lost 5 bases, and 9 bases had no gene match. The CDR3 spans 15 residues. CDR1 and CDR2 from the germline V gene are MDHEN and SYDVKM. The CDR3 nucleotides read TGTGCCAGCAGTCTCTTAGCGGGGGCGGGGAATGAGCAGTTCTTC. This translates into CASSLLAGAGNEQFF. The whole variable domain, remainder taken from reference TRBV28 and TRBJ2-1, is DVKVTQSSRYLVKRTGEKVFLECVQDMDHENMFWYRQDPGLGLRLIYFSYDVKMKEKGDIPEGYSVSREKKERFSLILESASTNQTSMYLCASSLLAGAGNEQFFGPGTRLTVL.

This clonotype has ten or more counts. This chain links TRBV9 with TRBJ2-1; 12 nucleotides align to TRBD2. CDR1 and CDR2 (germline): SGDLS, YYNGEE. The CDR3 runs to 15 residues. Germline trimming cut 6 bases from V and 2 bases from J; bases unmatched to any gene: 3. The CDR3 sequence is CASTLAGGAYNEQFF. CDR3 bases: TGTGCCAGCACCCTAGCGGGGGGGGCCTACAATGAGCAGTTCTTC.

V usage is TRBV20-1 and J usage is TRBJ2-1; D is undetermined. CDR1 is DFQATT and CDR2 is SNEGSKA in the germline V gene (reference sequence). Trimming cost V 0 bases and J 9 bases, with 9 bases left between them. This CDR3 spans 12 amino acids. Written as DNA, the CDR3 is TGCAGTGCTAGAGACGGCGTGGGTGAGCAGTTCTTC. Translation: CSARDGVGEQFF.

This clonotype was found many times. This chain joins TRBV10-2 and TRBJ2-5, with D tentatively TRBD2 (7 bases). The CDR3 is 15 amino acids. Germline CDR1 WSHSY, CDR2 SAAADI. Trimming took off 2 bases at V and 4 bases at J, with 14 bases between the two ends. The CDR3 DNA sequence: TGCGCCAGCAGTGAGGGGGGGGCTAGCGGAGAGACCCAGTACTTC. Residues: CASSEGGASGETQYF.

This clonotype was recorded a few times. This chain joins TRBV12-3 or TRBV12-4 and TRBJ2-7; TRBD1 agrees at 8 bases. Trimming took 6 bases from V and 7 from J; bases not matched to a gene: 11. CDR3 length: 14 residues. CDR3 sequence reads: CASSLTGTGREQYF. As DNA, the CDR3 is TGTGCCAGCAGCCTGACGGGGACAGGAAGGGAGCAGTACTTC.

There are many counts of this clonotype. The DNA for the CDR3 is TGTGCCACCAGCGGAACAGGGACCTATGGCTACACCTTC. Its translation is CATSGTGTYGYTF. The chain combines TRBV15 with TRBJ1-2; TRBD1 is a possible D gene (6 bases). This CDR3 comprises 13 residues. Germline-derived CDR1 and CDR2 are LNHNV and YYDKDF (reference sequence). V lost 5 bases to trimming and J lost 4 bases, with 11 bases between them.

The chain couples TRBV5-1 to TRBJ2-4; 13 nucleotides line up with TRBD2. CDR1 and CDR2 from the germline V gene are SGHRS and YFSETQ. The CDR3 loop spans 18 amino acids. After removal of 4 bases from V and 1 base from J, the junction contained 8 bases not matched to a gene. The CDR3 sequence is CASSPGGTSGVAKNIQYF. The CDR3 region has the DNA TGCGCCAGCAGCCCCGGAGGGACTAGCGGGGTGGCCAAAAACATTCAGTACTTC.

The V and J genes are TRBV27 and TRBJ2-1; 7 bases match TRBD2. This CDR3 has 15 amino acids. The germline gives CDR1 MNHEY, CDR2 SMNVEV (reference sequence). The junction had 2 bases not matched to a gene; V was cut back by 3 bases and J by 0 bases. This chain's CDR3 is CASSLKRGSYNEQFF. The DNA of the CDR3 is TGTGCCAGCAGTTTGAAGCGGGGCTCCTACAATGAGCAGTTCTTC.

This clonotype has at least ten counts. In DNA, the CDR3 is TGTGCCAGCAGGGCCGGACAGTACGGCGAGCAGTACTTC. It translates to CASRAGQYGEQYF. The chain uses TRBV6-1 and TRBJ2-7; tentative D call: TRBD1 (6 bases). The V gene lost 6 bases and the J gene lost 6 bases, with 15 bases spanning the gap. There are 13 residues in the CDR3. Looked up from germline, CDR1 is MNHNS and CDR2 is SASEGT.

This clonotype was recorded a few times. This chain uses TRBV4-2 with TRBJ2-7; TRBD1 is a possible D gene (6 bases). The CDR3 sequence is 15 residues long. Germline-derived CDR1 and CDR2 are LGHNA and YNFKEQ. The V and J ends lost 4 bases and 4 bases respectively, with 17 bases between them. The CDR3 region has the DNA TGTGCCAGCAGCCCACAGGGACGGGCCCTTTACGAGCAGTACTTC. This encodes CASSPQGRALYEQYF.

This clonotype was seen many times. The chain combines TRBV6-2 or TRBV6-3 with TRBJ2-2, with D uncertain. The CDR3 contains 11 residues. The germline gives CDR1 MNHEY, CDR2 SVGEGT. V was pared by 4 bases and J by 7 bases, with 4 bases between. CDR3 nucleotides: TGTGCCAGCAGTTGGGGCGGGGAGCTGTTTTTT. It is translated as CASSWGGELFF.

This clonotype was counted at least ten times. This rearrangement joins TRBV29-1 to TRBJ1-3, with D maybe TRBD1 (5 bases). CDR1 and CDR2 from the germline V gene are SQVTM and ANQGSEA. There are 15 residues in the CDR3. Deletions cut 5 bases from V and 2 bases from J, with 16 bases between. CDR3 DNA: TGCAGCGTTTGCCTTGTTGAGGGGCCTGGAAACACCATATATTTT. It codes for CSVCLVEGPGNTIYF.

Many counts were recorded for this clonotype. The chain couples TRBV20-1 to TRBJ1-1, with D perhaps matching TRBD1 (5 bases). CDR1 and CDR2 from the germline V gene are DFQATT and SNEGSKA (reference sequence). With 5 bases removed from V and 4 bases from J, the gap between germline ends came to 17 bases. There are 14 residues in the CDR3. CDR3 region: CSAPNGAGGTEAFF. The CDR3 bases are TGCAGTGCTCCAAATGGGGCGGGAGGCACTGAAGCTTTCTTT.

The rearrangement uses TRBV20-1 and TRBJ1-1, with D possibly being TRBD1 (6 bases). CDR1 is DFQATT, CDR2 SNEGSKA, per germline (reference sequence). The length of the CDR3 is 14 residues. Trimming removed 1 base at V and 3 bases at J, with 12 bases between. CDR3 bases: TGCAGTGCTAGAGCTCCCTACAGGGACACTGAAGCTTTCTTT. This codes for CSARAPYRDTEAFF.

This clonotype was seen repeatedly, ten times or more. V usage is TRBV13 and J usage is TRBJ1-2; 11 bases fit TRBD1. J lost 7 bases, V lost 4 bases, and 8 bases had no gene match. Germline V gene sequence: CDR1 PRHDT, CDR2 FYEKMQ (reference sequence). The CDR3 covers 15 residues. The CDR3 sequence: CASSSRTGGEGGYTF. The CDR3 coding sequence is TGTGCCAGCAGCTCAAGGACAGGGGGCGAGGGTGGCTACACCTTC.

This chain links TRBV5-1 with TRBJ1-1; TRBD1 matches at 9 bases. Trimming cost V 4 bases and J 5 bases; bases outside gene matches: 6. The CDR3 extends over 14 amino acids. Per the germline V gene, CDR1 is SGHRS and CDR2 is YFSETQ. CDR3 loop: CASSPGTGITEAFF. CDR3 nucleotide sequence: TGCGCCAGCAGCCCCGGGACAGGGATTACTGAAGCTTTCTTT.

With regard to this clonotype: At one of its ends the junction is not consistent with the germline gene, which may arise from a read error. J is TRBJ2-1 and V is TRBV5-1, with D unclear. The CDR3 spans 12 residues. Germline values: CDR1 SGHRS, CDR2 YFSETQ. The CDR3 loop reads CSSSLMINEQFF. CDR3 DNA: TGCTCCAGCAGCTTGATGATCAATGAGCAGTTCTTC.

This clonotype was detected ten times or more. The genes are TRBV7-2 and TRBJ2-1; 9 bases fit TRBD1. This CDR3 contains 14 residues. Germline V gives CDR1 SGHTA, CDR2 FQGNSA. The V and J ends lost 5 bases and 8 bases, in that order; junction bases with no gene match: 7. The CDR3 DNA sequence: TGTGCCAGCAGCCGGGACAGGGACGCACATGAGCAGTTCTTC. Amino acids: CASSRDRDAHEQFF.

At least ten counts were recorded for this clonotype. V usage is TRBV12-3 or TRBV12-4 and J usage is TRBJ2-5; 9 bases are shared with TRBD2. CDR3 length equals 14 residues. V was clipped by 3 bases and J by 3 bases; unmatched bases: 2. CDR3 in DNA: TGTGCCAGCAGTTTCCTAGCGGGGAAAGAGACCCAGTACTTC. As protein: CASSFLAGKETQYF.